The source of this TCR beta chain is a study of CD4 and CD8 cells across lung adenocarcinoma regions. By its share, this clonotype is medium-sized. There are 13 residues in the CDR3. V dropped 3 bases and J dropped 1 base, with 5 bases sitting between them. One entry per CDR3 protein, called by TCRdb with MiXCR from the PCR reads. The sample includes around 6,800 distinct CDR3 sequences, about 54% of them seen just once. Samples came from patients with localized non-small cell lung adenocarcinoma. The TCR sequence derives from a male donor with lung adenocarcinoma. The CD4 and CD8 labels of this study may be unreliable. The sequenced material came from CD8+ T cells from the center of a lung tumor. V is TRBV12-3 or TRBV12-4 and J is TRBJ2-3, with no clear D. As DNA, the CDR3 is TGTGCCAGCAGTTTTTTAGGCACAGATACGCAGTATTTT. This encodes CASSFLGTDTQYF.